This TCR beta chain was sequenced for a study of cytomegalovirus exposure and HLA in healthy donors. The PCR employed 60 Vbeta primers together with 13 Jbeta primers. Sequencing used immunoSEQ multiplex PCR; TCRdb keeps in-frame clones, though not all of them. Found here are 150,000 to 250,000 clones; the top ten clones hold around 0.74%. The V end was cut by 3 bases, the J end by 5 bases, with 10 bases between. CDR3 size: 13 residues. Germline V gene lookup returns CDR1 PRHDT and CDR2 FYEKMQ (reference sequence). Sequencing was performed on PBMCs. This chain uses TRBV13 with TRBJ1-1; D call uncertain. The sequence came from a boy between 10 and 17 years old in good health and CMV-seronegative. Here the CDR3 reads CASSLAAETEAFF. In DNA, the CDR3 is TGTGCCAGCAGCTTGGCCGCGGAAACTGAAGCTTTCTTT.